Sequencing of this T cell receptor beta chain was carried out in a study of cytomegalovirus exposure and HLA in healthy donors listed by TCRdb under 2017. For the wider study: In an earlier analysis of 550 to 750 of the donors, around 290 Gb of sequence data and 100 million or so unique TCR beta sequences from 150 million to 200 million T cells were reported. An early release covering around 630 HLA-typed donors comprised around 300 gigabases of sequencing data and roughly 85 million unique TCR sequences. The genetic ancestry cluster associated with self-reported Caucasian donors included over 65% of the approximately 410 genotyped donors. The study was designed to test whether signatures of past pathogen exposure could be identified by cataloging public T cell receptors. Using immunosequencing, the study profiled T cell repertoires from around 670 subjects and related those repertoires to cytomegalovirus serostatus. A separate validation cohort of approximately 120 different subjects was used in addition to the 666-subject first cohort. To predict cytomegalovirus infection status, the study brought together high-throughput TCR immunosequencing, statistical association of individual TCRs with disease status, and machine learning. In a later analysis, previously published TCR beta repertoires from more than 500 donors were re-analyzed and high-resolution HLA genotyping was added so that TCR occurrence patterns could be studied. Rather than using new phenotypic data, the later analysis identified candidate immune exposures from TCR beta sequences and from how often those sequences occurred across donors. To decide whether each TCR beta V gene segment behaved as functional or pseudogenic, an earlier analysis of some 600 of the donors relied on high-throughput TCR beta sequencing. Donor age, sex, ethnicity and CMV serostatus were compiled together with the repertoire data. In a later genetic analysis, genome-wide SNP genotypes for 398 of the 666 donors were used, and that subset was treated as a discovery cohort. All discovery cohort repertoires had been generated on a single sequencing platform. Class I and class II HLA loci were covered by the typing at four-digit resolution. Typing coverage differed by locus: A, B, C, DRB1 and DQB1 were typed in about 620-640 donors, DQA1 in about 560, DPA1 in 600 to 610, and DPB1 in roughly 470. Roughly 5 DR-DQ haplotypes were handled as single units for association and clustering because linkage in the cohort was strong. On average, roughly 240,000 unique TCR beta nucleotide sequences were sequenced per donor among 350 to 400 genotyped donors of the cohort, with approximately 18% of those sequences being non-productive. General findings and caveats noted by the study authors: It was suggested by the authors that the approach could potentially be generalized to other disease states and immunological phenotypes. The sequencing pipeline was judged likely to have produced a cluster of highly shared sequence variants as a technical artifact. Sequencing depth was assumed to be roughly uniform across donors in the presence/absence analyses, though that assumption may not hold. Correlated functional status among segregating V segments might be attributable to linkage disequilibrium, but an unknown experimental factor could not be ruled out. In the study, approximately 160 TCR beta chains were listed as associated with cytomegalovirus. In a later analysis, TCR association rates were found to vary across HLA loci, with the most associated TCRs seen for DRB1 alleles and the fewest for HLA-C alleles. A further reported finding was that TCR beta sequences accurately predicted the HLA-A and HLA-B alleles for most subjects in the first cohort. V-gene and J-gene trimming of TCR beta chains was associated with a missense DCLRE1C variant in a later genetic analysis, and the association was replicated in an independent cohort. Cytomegalovirus status was reported to be diagnosed by the classifier with high specificity and sensitivity in both the original and validation cohorts. In a later analysis, HLA-associated TCR beta chains were found to be more clonally expanded and to have lower generation probabilities than equally common non-associated chains. Specific HLA alleles were associated with 15,000 to 20,000 TCR beta sequences at a false discovery rate of 0.05 in a later analysis. An earlier analysis of 450 to 750 of the donors showed that most TCR beta V segments appeared in productive rearrangements either about 90% or about 30% of the time, which broadly matched IMGT annotations. A few of the identified cytomegalovirus-associated TCR beta chains were confirmed in vitro to be specific for cytomegalovirus antigens. According to a later analysis, most CMV-associated TCR beta chains appeared to be HLA-restricted, and the HLA associations seemed to be driven largely by CMV exposure. Immune exposure information for the cohort was limited to CMV serostatus. Because some donors lacked HLA typing at each locus, the association tests relied only on the typed subset. Because counts were too low, roughly 16 rarely observed V segments, including chromosome 9 orphons, were excluded from the earlier analysis of roughly 580 of the donors. The 87-base-pair reads could not distinguish some IMGT-functional V segments, including TRBV6-2 and TRBV6-3, so those segments were excluded. Most TCR sequences were seen in very few donors, while some public TCRs were found in many individuals. Only TCR beta chains were sequenced in this cohort, and the absence of alpha or paired-chain data limited detectable features. When HLA alleles, especially DR and DQ, strongly co-occurred, TCR associations were difficult to assign to individual alleles. According to a later analysis, parvovirus B19, influenza, CMV and Epstein-Barr virus appeared linked to several top co-occurrence clusters. In a later genetic analysis, fewer N-insertions in productive TCRs were reported among donors in an Asian-associated ancestry cluster than the roughly 700-donor mean.

This clone was recorded a few times. Its target antigen remains unknown. The input lacks base qualities; no much larger clone sits a single base away. Receptor libraries were prepared by the immunoSEQ multiplex PCR assay. The multiplex PCR relied on a mix of 60 forward primers for TCR Vbeta segments and 13 reverse primers for TCR Jbeta segments. A multiplex PCR assay on genomic DNA amplified the CDR3 region of rearranged TCR beta genes. The Illumina HiSeq System was used to sequence the amplified TCR beta libraries as 87-base-pair reads. Concerning the study's data processing: A later analysis counted some 74 million unique TCR beta chains across the 670 or so repertoires, and around 9.9 million of these chains were shared by at least two donors. Raw reads were error-corrected and collapsed into unique sequences by a nearest-neighbor algorithm in which closely related sequences were merged to remove PCR and sequencing errors. V, D and J gene segments were assigned by aligning CDR3 sequences to IMGT reference sequences. Each retained sequence needed at least a six-nucleotide match to both a V gene segment and a J gene segment. Rearrangements were classified as productive when the CDR3 lacked stop codons and remained in frame with V and J, and all other rearrangements were classified as non-productive. CDR3 was defined by IMGT convention, running from the second conserved V-encoded cysteine to the conserved J-encoded phenylalanine. The earlier analysis of about 610 of the donors excluded any sequence lacking an unambiguous match to a single V gene segment. An earlier analysis of 587 of the donors called V segments functional above 56.7% productive rearrangements and segregating when the between-donor standard deviation exceeded 5%. A statistical classification framework was built to diagnose cytomegalovirus status from the catalog of TCR beta chain sequences. In a later analysis, V and J genes were assigned by comparing TCR nucleotide sequences against IMGT/GENE-DB human TR gene sequences. The TCRdist pipeline was used in a later analysis to assign CDR3 sequences and most-parsimonious VDJ recombination scenarios. A later analysis defined each TCR beta chain by its CDR3 amino acid sequence plus V-gene family, and excluded reads lacking a unique V-gene family. A later analysis removed 592 highly shared, low-generation-probability nucleotide sequences to deal with suspected cross-contamination and a sequencing artifact. In a later analysis, a clonal expansion index was calculated for each public chain from normalized within-repertoire ranks of inferred template counts. In a later analysis, generation probabilities were computed with a VDJ recombination model fitted to out-of-frame rearrangements, and the resulting probabilities were checked against IGoR. In a later analysis, hypergeometric tests were used to score TCR-TCR, TCR-HLA and TCR-CMV co-occurrence, with a repertoire-size bias correction applied to TCR pairs. False discovery rates were estimated in a later analysis by permuting HLA or CMV assignments 20 times. In a later analysis, co-occurring TCRs were grouped with DBSCAN, and TCRdist sequence similarity was added when clustering was performed within HLA-allele-positive subsets. Repertoires with fewer than 30,000 or more than 120,000 public chains were left out of co-occurrence clustering, as were five repertoires with anomalous nucleotide sharing. TCRdb took over this immuneACCESS table, retaining in-frame rearrangements with V and J assigned. Such tables are incomplete; in checked studies, under half of the missing clones stem from an unresolved V gene, and the remainder is unexplained. V and J calls and clone size are those listed in that table; D and trimming were worked out from the DNA. The sample table holds under 90,000 clones, of which roughly 77% were seen once. Roughly 2% of the sample lies in the top ten.

Trimming accounts for 1 base at V and 8 bases at J, while the number of junction bases matched to no gene is 8. CDR1 and CDR2 were assigned from the germline V gene as LGHNA and YNFKEQ. Including the terminal cysteine and phenylalanine, the CDR3 comprises 16 residues. Just CDR3 DNA is preserved here, 48 bases in frame from base 1. The cohort consisted of more than 650 healthy bone marrow donors. Cohort members were all nominally healthy when sampled, although unrecorded immune exposures were likely present. The donor tested CMV seronegative, placing the donor among the approximately 360 seronegative members of the cohort. A peripheral blood sample was collected from each donor, and TCR beta sequencing was performed on peripheral blood mononuclear cells. Genomic DNA extraction from the blood cell samples was performed with the Qiagen DNeasy Blood Extraction Kit.

This receptor chain uses TRBV4-2 and TRBJ2-4, with 10 bases in between that match TRBD2. Sequencing was performed on PBMCs. The sequence derives from a man in his forties in good health and CMV-seronegative. The CDR3 here reads CASSQGSSGGADIQYF. DNA sequence: TGTGCCAGCAGCCAAGGGTCCAGCGGGGGGGCGGACATTCAGTACTTC.